The present entry profiles one TCR beta chain with its context. Its specificity is not known. A read error may account for a junction end that differs from germline. Only in-frame clones appear in the TCRdb table, and some are missing; sequencing was by immunoSEQ multiplex PCR. Of tens of thousands of clones in the sample, 83% were seen once. This sample was included in a study of OX40 agonist ivuxolimab in advanced cancers. The overall study: Patients received intravenous ivuxolimab every 2 weeks at 0.01 to 10 mg/kg. Allowance was made for prior anti-PD-1, anti-PD-L1 or anti-CTLA-4 therapy, and 40% to 45% had some.

Germline V gene lookup returns CDR1 SEHNR and CDR2 FQNEAQ (reference sequence). The CDR3 has 17 residues. Overall study findings and caveats: It was not determined which antigens were specifically recognized by the peripheral T cells that had undergone clonal expansion.

Sampling of blood occurred at baseline, cycle 4 day 1, and cycle 7 day 1. The chain is built from TRBV7-9 and TRBJ1-3; D call uncertain. The sequence came from an adult with an advanced solid tumor such as melanoma, head and neck, liver or kidney cancer. Material: CD4+ or CD8+ T cells sorted from blood, obtained in a trial of the OX40 agonist ivuxolimab. The CDR3 sequence: CASSLGIPGSSGNTIYF. CDR3 sequence (DNA): TGTGCCAGCAGTTTAGGGATACCGGGGAGCTCTGGAAACACCATATATTTT.